One and the same sample provided the 32 T cell receptor beta chains below, sequenced in a study of T cell repertoires in cytomegalovirus infection. These TCRs' antigens remain unknown. TCRdb re-analysed the reads in MiXCR, keeping a single row per CDR3 protein. The table lists approximately 910,000 distinct CDR3 sequences, around 32% of them singletons. This sample comprised cultured CD8+ T cells from PBMCs, obtained from culture after CMV antigen stimulation. The receptors here all came from a human donor in good health (CMV status not recorded). Some clones in this sample may be carry-over from other donors' samples.

The V and J genes are TRBV11-2 and TRBJ2-5; the match to TRBD1 covers 8 bases. The J segment lost 3 bases and the V segment lost 5 bases, leaving 8 bases of the junction unmatched. The germline V gene has CDR1 SGHAT and CDR2 FQNNGV. The CDR3 covers 15 residues. The CDR3 DNA follows: TGTGCCAGCAGCCAAGAGGCAGGGGGCAAAGAGACCCAGTACTTC. It codes for CASSQEAGGKETQYF.

This clonotype was counted between two and nine times. V gene TRBV12-3 or TRBV12-4 combines with J gene TRBJ2-7; 11 bases are a match to TRBD2. The CDR3 has 16 amino acids. V shed 3 bases, J shed 6 bases, and the junction held 10 bases outside the gene matches. CDR3 sequence reads: CASSLFELAGESEQYF. The CDR3 region has the DNA TGTGCCAGCAGTTTGTTTGAACTAGCGGGGGAGAGCGAGCAGTACTTC.

This chain joins TRBV6-6 and TRBJ1-2; TRBD1 might be the D (5 bases). Between the trimmed V and J ends, which lost 7 bases and 8 bases, there was a span of 14 bases. This CDR3 has 12 amino acids. In germline, CDR1 is MNHNY, CDR2 SVGAGI (reference sequence). CDR3 amino acids: CASTGGLWGYTF. CDR3 in DNA: TGTGCCAGCACCGGGGGACTTTGGGGCTACACCTTC.

This clonotype was picked up many times. The chain recombines TRBV19 with TRBJ2-1; the D gene is possibly TRBD2 (5 bases). Trimming stripped 9 bases from V and 9 bases from J, with 9 bases between. CDR1 LNHDA and CDR2 SQIVND come from the germline V gene (reference sequence). CDR3 length: 10 amino acids. Here the CDR3 DNA reads TGTGCCAGCAGCCGGGGTGAGCAGTTCTTC. This sequence encodes CASSRGEQFF.

This chain joins TRBV4-1 and TRBJ1-1; D ambiguous. Trimming stripped 3 bases from V and 1 base from J, with 18 bases between. Germline loops: CDR1 MGHRA, CDR2 YSYEKL. The CDR3 sequence is 17 residues long. The CDR3 reads CASSHTNSDSRNTEAFF. The CDR3 region has the DNA TGCGCCAGCAGCCACACAAACTCGGATAGCCGGAACACTGAAGCTTTCTTT.

This clonotype appeared a few times. The chain carries TRBV3-1 and TRBJ2-1; the match to TRBD2 covers 7 bases. The V gene's germline CDR1 is LGHDT and CDR2 YNNKEL (reference sequence). The CDR3 is 16 residues long. V shed 4 bases, J shed 2 bases, and the junction held 8 bases outside the gene matches. CDR3 in amino acids: CASSLTGTTTYNEQFF. As DNA, the CDR3 is TGTGCCAGCAGCCTTACCGGGACTACCACCTACAATGAGCAGTTCTTC.

The chain recombines TRBV20-1 with TRBJ1-4, with D possibly matching TRBD1 (6 bases). Looked up from germline, CDR1 is DFQATT and CDR2 is SNEGSKA (reference sequence). This CDR3 has 18 amino acids. V lost 0 bases and J 4 bases, leaving 21 bases between the germline ends. The CDR3 bases are TGCAGTGCTAGAGATCCCACCCGGAGGGGGGTCGGTAATGAAAAACTGTTTTTT. Translating it yields CSARDPTRRGVGNEKLFF.

The gene calls are TRBV10-3 and TRBJ2-7; D is possibly TRBD1 (5 bases). Trimming took 2 bases from V and 3 from J, leaving 8 bases between them. CDR1 ENHRY and CDR2 SYGVKD come from the germline V gene. The CDR3 extends over 13 amino acids. This chain's CDR3 is CAISEEQVYEQYF. CDR3 DNA sequence: TGTGCCATCAGTGAGGAACAGGTCTACGAGCAGTACTTC.

This clonotype showed up just a few times. The V call is TRBV7-8, the J call TRBJ2-3, with D unresolved. V lost 1 base and J lost 14, with 25 bases in between. The CDR3 sequence is 16 residues long. The germline V gene encodes CDR1 SGHVS and CDR2 FQNEAQ. CDR3 DNA sequence: TGTGCCAGCAGCTTAGGTGGAATTGAATCTGTGGCACGTCCGTATTTT. Amino acids: CASSLGGIESVARPYF.

This clonotype has more than one count but fewer than ten. The CDR3 reads CASSYKRVYQETQYF. As DNA, the CDR3 is TGTGCCAGCAGTTACAAGAGGGTGTACCAAGAGACCCAGTACTTC. The V call is TRBV6-5, the J call TRBJ2-5, with D tentatively TRBD2 (5 bases). Germline V lookup: CDR1 MNHEY, CDR2 SVGAGI. The V gene lost 2 bases and the J gene lost 0 bases, with 10 bases spanning the gap. This CDR3 comprises 15 residues.

About this clonotype: The junction does not match germline at one end; this may be a read error. The V and J genes are TRBV11-2 and TRBJ2-1; D not certain. This CDR3 spans 15 amino acids. In germline, CDR1 is SGHAT, CDR2 FQNNGV. The CDR3 spells CVSSPTTTSYNEQFF. The CDR3 region has the DNA TGTGTCAGCAGCCCTACAACGACAAGCTACAATGAGCAGTTCTTC. Based on the CDR3 plus reference TRBV11-2 and TRBJ2-1, the full variable domain is EAGVAQSPRYKIIEKRQSVAFWCNPISGHATLYWYQQILGQGPKLLIQFQNNGVVDDSQLPKDRFSAERLKGVDSTLKIQPAKLEDSAVYLCVSSPTTTSYNEQFFGPGTRLTVL.

This clonotype was observed a few times. This sequence joins TRBV7-8 and TRBJ2-7, with D unclear. Trimming shortened V by 1 base and J by 6 bases, and 7 bases separated the two germline ends. This CDR3 comprises 12 residues. In germline, CDR1 is SGHVS, CDR2 FQNEAQ. The CDR3 sequence is CASSLGLSEQYV. CDR3 in DNA: TGTGCCAGCAGCTTAGGTCTCTCCGAGCAGTACGTC.

The table lists this clonotype with a few counts. V is TRBV13 and J is TRBJ1-2; TRBD1 aligns across 7 bases. J lost 1 base, V lost 2 bases, and 7 bases had no gene match. CDR3 size: 16 residues. The germline CDR1 and CDR2 sequences are PRHDT and FYEKMQ (reference sequence). The CDR3 spells CASSLNRQGLNYGYTF. CDR3 DNA: TGTGCCAGCAGCTTAAATAGACAGGGCCTTAACTATGGCTACACCTTC. The full variable domain, completed using reference TRBV13 and TRBJ1-2, is AAGVIQSPRHLIKEKRETATLKCYPIPRHDTVYWYQQGPGQDPQFLISFYEKMQSDKGSIPDRFSAQQFSDYHSELNMSSLELGDSALYFCASSLNRQGLNYGYTFGSGTRLTVV.

This rearrangement joins TRBV9 to TRBJ2-1; D gene ambiguous. Trimming removed 2 bases from V and 7 bases from J, with 13 bases in between. The CDR3 length is 14 residues. Germline loops: CDR1 SGDLS, CDR2 YYNGEE. The CDR3 protein is CASSVSNSPNEQFF. CDR3 in DNA: TGTGCCAGCAGCGTTTCGAATAGCCCGAATGAGCAGTTCTTC.

This sequence joins TRBV27 and TRBJ1-2; 9 bases line up with TRBD1. CDR1 and CDR2 from the germline V gene are MNHEY and SMNVEV (reference sequence). Losses at the gene ends were 6 bases for V and 8 bases for J; bases not matched to a gene: 10. The length of the CDR3 is 14 residues. CDR3 DNA sequence: TGTGCCAGCAGCCAAGGGACAGGGTCGCTGGGCTACACCTTC. This sequence encodes CASSQGTGSLGYTF.

This clonotype appeared a few times. The chain couples TRBV4-2 to TRBJ2-1, with TRBD2 matching 8 bases. The CDR3 spans 14 residues. Unmatched junction bases numbered 9, after V lost 8 bases and J lost 6 bases. Per the germline V gene, CDR1 is LGHNA and CDR2 is YNFKEQ. The DNA of the CDR3 is TGTGCCAGCTGGCCGGGGGGGGCGACCAATGAGCAGTTCTTC. Its protein product is CASWPGGATNEQFF.

This clonotype was observed a few times. The CDR3 sequence is CASSQTGGLLGYTF. The CDR3, as DNA: TGTGCCAGCAGCCAAACAGGGGGCCTTCTTGGCTACACCTTC. The V call is TRBV14, the J call TRBJ1-2; 9 bases map to TRBD1. The CDR3 has 14 residues. Losses at the gene ends were 2 bases for V and 7 bases for J; bases not matched to a gene: 5. Germline CDR1 and CDR2: SGHDN and FVKESK.

This sequence joins TRBV5-8 and TRBJ1-4; unclear D gene. V lost 2 bases and J lost 0, with 14 bases in between. Germline V gene data show CDR1 as SGHTS and CDR2 as YDEGEE. The CDR3 covers 17 residues. The CDR3 sequence: CASSFGKQRSTNEKLFF. CDR3 DNA sequence: TGTGCCAGCAGCTTTGGGAAACAGCGATCAACTAATGAAAAACTGTTTTTT.

This CDR3 is CASSGDLAGGPGNEQFF. CDR3 nucleotide sequence: TGCGCCAGCAGCGGGGACTTAGCGGGGGGGCCGGGGAATGAGCAGTTCTTC. This chain connects TRBV5-1 to TRBJ2-1, with TRBD2 matching over 11 bases. The junction had 13 bases not matched to a gene; V was cut back by 4 bases and J by 7 bases. The germline V gene has CDR1 SGHRS and CDR2 YFSETQ. This CDR3 is built from 17 residues.

Of note for this clonotype: A much larger clone sits a single nucleotide away, making a read error possible. The chain carries TRBV7-6 and TRBJ1-1, with D possibly TRBD1 on 6 matching bases. The CDR3 has 14 amino acids. Germline CDR1 SGHVS, CDR2 FNYEAQ. DNA for the CDR3: TGTGTCAGCAGCCCTCCACAGGGTACAGTTGAAGCTTTCTTT. It codes for CVSSPPQGTVEAFF.

The chain employs TRBV7-6 and TRBJ2-2; perhaps TRBD1 as D (5 bases). The CDR3 totals 15 residues. Trimming took 0 bases from V and 4 from J, leaving 9 bases between them. Germline values: CDR1 SGHVS, CDR2 FNYEAQ. Here the CDR3 DNA reads TGTGCCAGCAGCTTAGCAAGGGGTTCCACCGGGGAGCTGTTTTTT. It translates to CASSLARGSTGELFF.

This clonotype appeared a few times. The chain combines TRBV5-1 with TRBJ1-5; TRBD1 is a possible D gene (5 bases). V was trimmed by 0 bases and J by 6 bases, leaving 10 bases between them. Germline CDR1 reads SGHRS; CDR2 reads YFSETQ. The length of the CDR3 is 14 residues. CDR3 DNA: TGCGCCAGCAGCTTGGGGGGGTATGCTCAGCCCCAGCATTTT. Translating it yields CASSLGGYAQPQHF. Looking up the rest from reference TRBV5-1 and TRBJ1-5 gives the full variable domain: KAGVTQTPRYLIKTRGQQVTLSCSPISGHRSVSWYQQTPGQGLQFLFEYFSETQRNKGNFPGRFSGRQFSNSRSEMNVSTLELGDSALYLCASSLGGYAQPQHFGDGTRLSIL.

The genes are TRBV27 and TRBJ2-3, with D perhaps matching TRBD2 (6 bases). Germline V gene lookup returns CDR1 MNHEY and CDR2 SMNVEV (reference sequence). This CDR3 is built from 13 residues. The V and J ends lost 6 bases and 4 bases respectively, with 11 bases between them. The CDR3: CASSRGYSDTQYF. In nucleotides, the CDR3 is TGTGCCAGCAGCCGGGGGTATTCAGATACGCAGTATTTT.

The chain combines TRBV27 with TRBJ2-1; the D gene is possibly TRBD1 (6 bases). The germline V gene has CDR1 MNHEY and CDR2 SMNVEV (reference sequence). CDR3 length equals 14 residues. Trimming took 4 bases from V and 8 from J, leaving 15 bases between them. CDR3 residues: CASSYPNRAHEQFF. Here the CDR3 DNA reads TGTGCCAGCAGTTACCCCAACAGGGCCCATGAGCAGTTCTTC.

About this clonotype itself: At one boundary the junction diverges from the germline segment, which might be a read error. V is TRBV27 and J is TRBJ2-3, with 10 bases identical to TRBD1. The CDR3 runs to 15 residues. Germline V lookup: CDR1 MNHEY, CDR2 SMNVEV (reference sequence). DNA of the CDR3: TGTGCCAGCACTTTAGACAGGGGGCGAGCAGATACGCAGTATTTT. Translation: CASTLDRGRADTQYF.

Turning to this clonotype: The junction differs from germline at one of its ends, possibly a read error. V gene TRBV4-1 combines with J gene TRBJ1-1; 9 bases agree with TRBD1. Germline V lookup: CDR1 MGHRA, CDR2 YSYEKL. This CDR3 comprises 16 residues. The CDR3 spells CASSQEAQGAYDEAIF. The CDR3 DNA sequence: TGTGCCAGCAGCCAAGAGGCACAGGGGGCGTACGATGAAGCTATCTTT.

The chain combines TRBV14 with TRBJ1-4; 7 bases are shared with TRBD1. CDR1 is SGHDN, CDR2 FVKESK, per germline. J lost 3 bases, V lost 1 base, and 8 bases had no gene match. This CDR3 comprises 17 residues. This CDR3 is CASSQVVPGGSNEKLFF. CDR3 DNA: TGTGCCAGCAGCCAAGTTGTCCCAGGGGGTTCTAATGAAAAACTGTTTTTT.

The CDR3 here is CASSTGQGALTGELFF. CDR3 DNA sequence: TGTGCCAGCAGCACCGGACAGGGGGCACTCACCGGGGAGCTGTTTTTT. This chain joins TRBV5-4 and TRBJ2-2, with 11 nucleotides matching TRBD1. The CDR3 totals 16 residues. Looked up from germline, CDR1 is SGHNT and CDR2 is YYREEE (reference sequence). J was trimmed by 4 bases and V by 4 bases; bases with no gene match: 6. The whole variable domain, filled in from reference TRBV5-4 and TRBJ2-2, reads ETGVTQSPTHLIKTRGQQVTLRCSSQSGHNTVSWYQQALGQGPQFIFQYYREEENGRGNFPPRFSGLQFPNYSSELNVNALELDDSALYLCASSTGQGALTGELFFGEGSRLTVL.

The CDR3 protein is CASSLSPTGYYEQYF. The CDR3 bases are TGTGCCAGCAGTTTATCGCCGACAGGGTACTACGAGCAGTACTTC. J is TRBJ2-7 and V is TRBV27; 7 positions agree with TRBD1. The CDR3 is made up of 15 amino acids. V lost 0 bases, J lost 3 bases, and 5 bases stayed unmatched. CDR1 and CDR2 from the germline V gene are MNHEY and SMNVEV (reference sequence).

This clonotype appeared a few times. The gene calls are TRBV14 and TRBJ2-1; unclear D gene. Germline V gene data show CDR1 as SGHDN and CDR2 as FVKESK. This CDR3 comprises 12 residues. Trimming took off 4 bases at V and 9 bases at J, with 10 bases between the two ends. The CDR3 spells CASSPTTGEQFF. The CDR3 coding sequence is TGTGCCAGCAGCCCCACTACGGGTGAGCAGTTCTTC.

This clonotype was counted many times. V usage is TRBV7-6 and J usage is TRBJ2-3; 7 nucleotides align to TRBD2. Losses at the gene ends were 5 bases for V and 2 bases for J; bases not matched to a gene: 7. Germline loops: CDR1 SGHVS, CDR2 FNYEAQ. The CDR3 covers 15 residues. CDR3 region: CASSLRGISTDTQYF. Here the CDR3 DNA reads TGTGCCAGCAGCCTGCGGGGGATTTCCACAGATACGCAGTATTTT.

This chain links TRBV6-2 or TRBV6-3 with TRBJ2-2; TRBD1 matches at 7 bases. The CDR3 spans 14 residues. Losses at the gene ends were 2 bases for V and 6 bases for J; bases not matched to a gene: 3. Per the germline V gene, CDR1 is MNHEY and CDR2 is SVGEGT. The chain's CDR3 is CASSYADRAGELFF. The DNA of the CDR3 is TGTGCCAGCAGTTACGCTGACAGGGCCGGGGAGCTGTTTTTT.